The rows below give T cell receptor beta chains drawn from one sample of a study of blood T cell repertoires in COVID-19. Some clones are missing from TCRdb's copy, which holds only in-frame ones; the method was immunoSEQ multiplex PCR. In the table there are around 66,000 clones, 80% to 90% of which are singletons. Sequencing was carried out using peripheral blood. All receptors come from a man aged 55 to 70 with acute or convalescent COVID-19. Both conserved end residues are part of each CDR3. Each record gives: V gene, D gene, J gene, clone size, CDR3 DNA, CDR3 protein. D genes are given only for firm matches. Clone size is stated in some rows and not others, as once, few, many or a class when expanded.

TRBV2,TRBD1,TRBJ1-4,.,TGTGCCAGCAAGATTGAGACAGGGGGCCCTTGGGAAAAACTGTTTTTT,CASKIETGGPWEKLFF
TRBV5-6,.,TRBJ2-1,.,TGTGCCAGCAGTCCACTTAGGGGCGGCCTTATTGAGCAGTTCTTC,CASSPLRGGLIEQFF
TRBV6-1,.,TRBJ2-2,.,TGTGCCAGCAGTGAACGAGGAGTCCACGGGGAGCTGTTTTTT,CASSERGVHGELFF
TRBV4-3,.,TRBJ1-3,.,TGCGCCAGCAGCCAAGGCCCCGAGGCTGGAAACACCATATATTTT,CASSQGPEAGNTIYF
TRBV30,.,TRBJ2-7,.,TGTGCCTGGAGTGTACAGAGCTACGAGCAGTACTTC,CAWSVQSYEQYF
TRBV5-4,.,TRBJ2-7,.,TGTGCCAGCAGCTTGTCGGGTAGCGCCTACGAGCAGTACTTC,CASSLSGSAYEQYF
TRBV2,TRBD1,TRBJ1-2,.,TGTGCCAGCCAGGTCCCGGGACAGCCCTATGGCTACACCTTC,CASQVPGQPYGYTF
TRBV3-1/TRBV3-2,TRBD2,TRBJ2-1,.,TGTGCCAGCAGCCAATCTCTAGCGGGGGGCTACAATGAGCAGTTCTTC,CASSQSLAGGYNEQFF
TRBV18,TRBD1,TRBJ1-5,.,TGTGCCAGCTCACTCGGGACAGGGGGCAATCAGCCCCAGCATTTT,CASSLGTGGNQPQHF
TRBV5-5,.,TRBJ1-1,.,TGTGCCAGCAGCTCGGGGGGGACTGAAGCTTTCTTT,CASSSGGTEAFF
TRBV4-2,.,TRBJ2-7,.,TGTGCCAGCAGCCAAGATGATGCGGGGACTTACGAGCAGTACTTC,CASSQDDAGTYEQYF
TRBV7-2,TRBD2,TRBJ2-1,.,TGTGCCAGCAGCTCGACTAGCGGGGGCGGGACCTACAATGAGCAGTTCTTC,CASSSTSGGGTYNEQFF
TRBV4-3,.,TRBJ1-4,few,TGCGCCAGCAGCCAAGAAGCGTCTAATGAAAAACTGTTTTTT,CASSQEASNEKLFF
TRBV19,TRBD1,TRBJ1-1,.,TGTGCCGCGAGACAGGGGGCGGGAACTGAAGCTTTCTTT,CAARQGAGTEAFF
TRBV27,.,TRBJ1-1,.,TGTGCCAGCAGTGTAGAACAGACGAACACTGAAGCTTTCTTT,CASSVEQTNTEAFF
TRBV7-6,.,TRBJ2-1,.,TGTGCCAGCAGCTCACCGGACAACAATGAGCAGTTCTTC,CASSSPDNNEQFF
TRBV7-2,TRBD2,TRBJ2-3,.,TGTGCCAGCAAAAAGCGGGGAGGTTTAGATACGCAGTATTTT,CASKKRGGLDTQYF
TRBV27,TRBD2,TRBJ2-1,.,TGTGCCAGCAATCAACTAGCGGGGGACGCCCCACAGTTCTTC,CASNQLAGDAPQFF
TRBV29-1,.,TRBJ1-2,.,TGCAGCGTTGAATTCCCAAGCGGGGACTATGGCTACACCTTC,CSVEFPSGDYGYTF
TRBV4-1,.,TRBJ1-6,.,TGCGCCAGCAGCCAAACCTCAGGGGTTAATTCACCCCTCCACTTT,CASSQTSGVNSPLHF
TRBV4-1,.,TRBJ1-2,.,TGCGCCAGCAGCCCAACGAACGGACTGTATAACTATGGCTACACCTTC,CASSPTNGLYNYGYTF
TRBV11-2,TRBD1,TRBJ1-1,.,TGTGCCAGCAGCTTAGAAAGGGCAGGGGGCGCCGCTGAAGCTTTCTTT,CASSLERAGGAAEAFF
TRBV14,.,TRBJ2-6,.,TGTGCCAGCAGCTCTCTCTCTGGGGCCAACGTCCTGACTTTC,CASSSLSGANVLTF
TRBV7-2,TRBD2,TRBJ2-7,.,TGTGCCAGCAGCCTGACCGCGGGGGGGATCTACGAGCAGTACTTC,CASSLTAGGIYEQYF
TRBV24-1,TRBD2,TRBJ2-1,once,TGTGCCACCAGTGATTTCGGGCTAGCGGGGGTGAATGAGCAGTTCTTC,CATSDFGLAGVNEQFF
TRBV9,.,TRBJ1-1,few,TGTGCCAGCAGCGAACCAAAGGGGGAGAACACTGAAGCTTTCTTT,CASSEPKGENTEAFF